This T cell receptor (beta chain) emerged from a study of T cells after posttransplantation cyclophosphamide. Broader study findings: Tissue-infiltrating T cells from skin or gut overlapped little with blood T cells. Donor-recipient repertoire similarity was low at 1-2 months, rising over year one.

The related graft donor's blood sample was taken on the day of bone marrow donation. The naive gate required viable CD3+CD4+ or CD3+CD8+ cells with CCR7+CD45RA+CD45RO-CD95-CD27+CD28+ phenotype. In the case of this clone: No antigen is known for it.

The method was immunoSEQ multiplex PCR; TCRdb's version includes in-frame clones alone and lacks a portion of them. The table lists roughly 12,000 clones, around 95% of them singletons. This CDR3 contains 13 residues. V shed 8 bases, J shed 8 bases, and the junction held 6 bases outside the gene matches. Germline V gene sequence: CDR1 LNHNV, CDR2 YYDKDF (reference sequence). The sample comprised naive CD8+ T cells sorted from PBMCs. The chain combines TRBV15 with TRBJ1-3; the match to TRBD1 covers 10 bases. This clonotype originated in a man aged 30 to 39 in good health and a related stem cell transplant donor. The CDR3 DNA reads TGTGCCACCTCCCGGGACAGGGGAGACACCATATATTTT. It is translated as CATSRDRGDTIYF.